These 29 T cell receptor beta chains came from one sample sequenced in a study of Ad26.COV2.S vaccination and SARS-CoV-2 variants. The assay was immunoSEQ multiplex PCR, and TCRdb's table has in-frame clones only and misses some. The sample consists of roughly 350,000 clones, about 86% of them appearing once. The treatment denotes: over 15 received Ad26.COV2.S at low or high dose, single or two shots; 5 received placebo; per-sample allocation not given. Following the first vaccine or placebo injection, samples were taken on day 63. Sequencing was performed on peripheral blood, taken in a trial of Ad26.COV2.S vaccine versus placebo. Receptors were obtained from a person aged 18-65 years who received the Ad26.COV2.S COVID-19 vaccine or a placebo.

The chain employs TRBV10-1 and TRBJ2-3, with TRBD2 as a possible D gene (5 bases). The CDR3 is made up of 14 amino acids. Per germline, CDR1 WNHNN and CDR2 SYGVQD (reference sequence). V lost 2 bases to trimming and J lost 2 bases, with 8 bases between them. The CDR3 coding sequence is TGCGCCAGCAGTGAGGGCGGGCACACAGATACGCAGTATTTT. It specifies CASSEGGHTDTQYF.

The gene calls are TRBV10-3 and TRBJ1-1, with a weak D call TRBD1 (6 bases). CDR3 size: 13 residues. Germline V CDR1 and CDR2: ENHRY, SYGVKD. Trimming left V 3 bases short and J 8 bases short, with 13 bases between. This CDR3 reads CAISDDRSGEAFF. As DNA, the CDR3 is TGTGCCATCAGTGACGACAGGTCGGGGGAAGCTTTCTTT.

V gene TRBV24-1 combines with J gene TRBJ1-1; D gene ambiguous. The CDR3 sequence is 13 residues long. CDR1 and CDR2 (germline): KGHDR, SFDVKD. Deletions cut 5 bases from V and 3 bases from J, with 9 bases between. The CDR3 spells CATSAGPDTEAFF. CDR3 nucleotide sequence: TGTGCCACCAGTGCGGGTCCGGACACTGAAGCTTTCTTT.

V and J are TRBV2 and TRBJ2-6; D unresolved. The V end was cut by 8 bases, the J end by 2 bases, with 13 bases between. CDR1 is SNHLY and CDR2 is FYNNEI in the germline V gene. The CDR3 is 15 amino acids. This CDR3 reads CASGSGQPGANVLTF. CDR3 DNA sequence: TGTGCCAGCGGATCCGGCCAGCCTGGGGCCAACGTCCTGACTTTC.

This clone was detected only once. The chain employs TRBV4-2 and TRBJ1-4; D remains ambiguous. Deletions cut 1 base from V and 4 bases from J, with 13 bases between. Germline V CDR1 and CDR2: LGHNA, YNFKEQ. This CDR3 is built from 16 residues. The CDR3 spells CASSQGPRDVNEKLFF. DNA for the CDR3: TGTGCCAGCAGCCAAGGACCCCGGGATGTTAATGAAAAACTGTTTTTT.

Worth noting for this clone: Other DNA variants within this sample encode the same CDR3. The rearrangement joins TRBV27 to TRBJ1-5; D gene unclear. The V gene lost 3 bases and the J gene lost 0 bases, with 3 bases spanning the gap. The germline gives CDR1 MNHEY, CDR2 SMNVEV (reference sequence). The CDR3 consists of 13 residues. The CDR3 sequence is CASSLSSNQPQHF. The CDR3, as DNA: TGTGCCAGCAGTTTGAGTAGCAATCAGCCCCAGCATTTT.

This chain connects TRBV11-2 to TRBJ2-1; D is uncertain. The length of the CDR3 is 17 residues. CDR1 is SGHAT, CDR2 FQNNGV, per germline. Trimming took off 1 base at V and 5 bases at J, with 18 bases between the two ends. The CDR3 coding sequence is TGTGCCAGCAGCTTAGGGGTAGTTGCACGGGCCCACAATGAGCAGTTCTTC. Amino acid sequence: CASSLGVVARAHNEQFF. Full variable domain (missing parts from reference TRBV11-2 and TRBJ2-1): EAGVAQSPRYKIIEKRQSVAFWCNPISGHATLYWYQQILGQGPKLLIQFQNNGVVDDSQLPKDRFSAERLKGVDSTLKIQPAKLEDSAVYLCASSLGVVARAHNEQFFGPGTRLTVL.

This sequence joins TRBV3-1 (or the pseudogene TRBV3-2) and TRBJ2-5; 9 bases are shared with TRBD2. V lost 0 bases, J lost 4 bases, and 9 bases stayed unmatched. The V gene's germline CDR1 is LGHDT and CDR2 YNNKEL (reference sequence). There are 17 residues in the CDR3. In nucleotides, the CDR3 is TGTGCCAGCAGCCAAGATCGAGCGGGGGGCGGAGGAGAGACCCAGTACTTC. It translates to CASSQDRAGGGGETQYF.

This chain uses TRBV19 with TRBJ2-1; D unclear. Germline V gene sequence: CDR1 LNHDA, CDR2 SQIVND (reference sequence). V lost 3 bases and J lost 7, with 13 bases in between. The CDR3 is 14 residues long. CDR3 protein: CASSIGQVSNEQFF. CDR3 bases: TGTGCCAGTAGTATCGGGCAGGTTTCGAATGAGCAGTTCTTC.

This sequence joins TRBV5-4 and TRBJ1-2, with 7 bases identical to TRBD1. V lost 0 bases, J lost 6 bases, and 5 bases stayed unmatched. CDR1 is SGHNT and CDR2 is YYREEE in the germline V gene (reference sequence). The CDR3 has 14 amino acids. DNA of the CDR3: TGTGCCAGCAGCTTGGCCTGGACAGGTGATGGCTACACCTTC. It translates to CASSLAWTGDGYTF.

The CDR3 loop reads CASSYEASKAFF. DNA for the CDR3: TGTGCCAGCAGTTATGAGGCCAGCAAAGCTTTCTTT. The J gene is TRBJ1-1, the V gene TRBV6-6, with D uncertain. The CDR3 extends over 12 amino acids. V was pared by 3 bases and J by 9 bases, with 11 bases between. Germline CDR1 and CDR2: MNHNY and SVGAGI (reference sequence).

This chain connects TRBV5-1 to TRBJ2-3, with 7 bases matching TRBD1. The V gene end was trimmed by 4 bases and the J gene end by 3 bases; junction bases not matched to a gene: 8. CDR1 SGHRS and CDR2 YFSETQ come from the germline V gene. The CDR3 sequence is 15 residues long. This CDR3 reads CASSVDRWGTDTQYF. Written as DNA, the CDR3 is TGCGCCAGCAGCGTGGACAGGTGGGGTACAGATACGCAGTATTTT.

The chain employs TRBV5-6 and TRBJ2-7; 8 positions match TRBD1. With V trimmed by 4 bases and J by 2 bases, 5 bases remained unmatched. Germline CDR1 SGHDT, CDR2 YYEEEE. This CDR3 is 14 amino acids long. The CDR3 DNA reads TGTGCCAGCAGCATTGGACAGGGAGCCTACGAGCAGTACTTC. Its translation: CASSIGQGAYEQYF.

The chain links TRBV13 to TRBJ2-3, with TRBD2 as a possible D gene (7 bases). The CDR3 has 17 amino acids. Germline V CDR1 and CDR2: PRHDT, FYEKMQ (reference sequence). Trimming cost V 0 bases and J 1 base, with 14 bases left between them. The CDR3 loop reads CASSLGFGGQGTDTQYF. The CDR3 DNA reads as TGTGCCAGCAGCTTAGGGTTCGGGGGGCAAGGCACAGATACGCAGTATTTT.

V gene TRBV7-9 combines with J gene TRBJ2-7, with TRBD2 as a possible D gene (5 bases). Germline CDR1 is SEHNR and CDR2 is FQNEAQ (reference sequence). There are 14 residues in the CDR3. Trimming left V 5 bases short and J 0 bases short, with 11 bases between. The CDR3 DNA reads TGTGCCAGCAGCCCTAGGGAGAGCTCCTACGAGCAGTACTTC. It is translated as CASSPRESSYEQYF.

V usage is TRBV19 and J usage is TRBJ2-7; TRBD2 agrees at 13 bases. The CDR3 runs to 16 residues. Per the germline V gene, CDR1 is LNHDA and CDR2 is SQIVND (reference sequence). V shed 5 bases, J shed 7 bases, and the junction held 11 bases outside the gene matches. This CDR3 is CASSHGGTSGIVEQYF. CDR3 DNA: TGTGCCAGTAGTCACGGGGGGACTAGCGGGATTGTAGAGCAGTACTTC.

V and J are TRBV7-9 and TRBJ2-2; the D gene is possibly TRBD1 (6 bases). Trimming pared 5 bases from V and 1 base from J, leaving 14 bases between. The CDR3 has 16 amino acids. Germline-derived CDR1 and CDR2 are SEHNR and FQNEAQ (reference sequence). CDR3 loop: CASSTQGKENTGELFF. CDR3 DNA: TGTGCCAGCAGCACTCAGGGGAAGGAGAACACCGGGGAGCTGTTTTTT.

The V call is TRBV7-6, the J call TRBJ1-3, with D perhaps matching TRBD1 (5 bases). CDR3 size: 17 residues. The V and J ends lost 1 base and 2 bases respectively, with 15 bases between them. The germline V gene encodes CDR1 SGHVS and CDR2 FNYEAQ. The CDR3 loop reads CASSLGVGRVTGNTIYF. CDR3 sequence (DNA): TGTGCCAGCAGCTTAGGGGTCGGCAGGGTCACTGGAAACACCATATATTTT.

V and J are TRBV2 and TRBJ2-2; D not certain. The V gene lost 4 bases and the J gene lost 3 bases, with 9 bases spanning the gap. CDR1 SNHLY and CDR2 FYNNEI come from the germline V gene. This CDR3 comprises 14 residues. The CDR3 sequence: CASSVARDTGELFF. CDR3 bases: TGTGCCAGCAGTGTCGCACGGGACACCGGGGAGCTGTTTTTT. Drawing the rest from reference TRBV2 and TRBJ2-2, the complete variable domain is EPEVTQTPSHQVTQMGQEVILRCVPISNHLYFYWYRQILGQKVEFLVSFYNNEISEKSEIFDDQFSVERPDGSNFTLKIRSTKLEDSAMYFCASSVARDTGELFFGEGSRLTVL.

A few counts support this clone. This specimen includes other DNA sequences encoding the same CDR3. J is TRBJ2-7 and V is TRBV15; D is ambiguous. The length of the CDR3 is 14 residues. V lost 0 bases and J 2 bases, leaving 8 bases between the germline ends. The germline V gene encodes CDR1 LNHNV and CDR2 YYDKDF (reference sequence). As DNA, the CDR3 is TGTGCCACCAGCAGAGACCGTGGACCCTACGAGCAGTACTTC. This translates into CATSRDRGPYEQYF. Using reference TRBV15 and TRBJ2-7 for the parts outside the CDR3, the full variable domain is DAMVIQNPRYQVTQFGKPVTLSCSQTLNHNVMYWYQQKSSQAPKLLFHYYDKDFNNEADTPDNFQSRRPNTSFCFLDIRSPGLGDTAMYLCATSRDRGPYEQYFGPGTRLTVT.

The chain is built from TRBV28 and TRBJ2-2; TRBD1 matches at 8 bases. In germline, CDR1 is MDHEN, CDR2 SYDVKM. The CDR3 runs to 15 residues. The V gene end was trimmed by 6 bases and the J gene end by 5 bases; junction bases not matched to a gene: 8. CDR3: CASRQQGVGTGELFF. CDR3 DNA sequence: TGTGCCAGCAGACAACAGGGGGTGGGAACCGGGGAGCTGTTTTTT.

The sample holds one count of this clone. The chain couples TRBV11-2 to TRBJ2-7; 9 positions agree with TRBD2. Germline CDR1 and CDR2: SGHAT and FQNNGV. CDR3 length: 17 amino acids. V gave up 5 bases and J gave up 5 bases; unmatched junction bases: 16. Here the CDR3 DNA reads TGTGCCAGCAGCCTCCCTCTCGGGGCGGGGGGGCTACACGAGCAGTACTTC. It specifies CASSLPLGAGGLHEQYF.

This clone has just a few counts. V gene TRBV11-2 combines with J gene TRBJ2-7; 11 bases map to TRBD2. J gave up 3 bases and V 5 bases, and 6 bases lay outside the gene matches. From germline, CDR1 is SGHAT and CDR2 FQNNGV. This CDR3 contains 15 residues. The DNA of the CDR3 is TGTGCCAGCAGCCCGGGACTAGCGGAAGACTACGAGCAGTACTTC. This translates into CASSPGLAEDYEQYF.

The V call is TRBV3-1 (or the pseudogene TRBV3-2), the J call TRBJ2-5, with D possibly matching TRBD2 (6 bases). There are 13 residues in the CDR3. Between the trimmed V and J ends, which lost 1 base and 5 bases, there was a span of 8 bases. Germline V gives CDR1 LGHDT, CDR2 YNNKEL (reference sequence). The CDR3 sequence: CASSQGGVETQYF. The CDR3 bases are TGTGCCAGCAGCCAAGGCGGGGTGGAGACCCAGTACTTC.

This clone was seen a single time. The J gene is TRBJ2-2, the V gene TRBV5-1, with 10 nucleotides matching TRBD1. Germline CDR1 reads SGHRS; CDR2 reads YFSETQ. V gave up 3 bases and J gave up 1 base; unmatched junction bases: 3. The length of the CDR3 is 16 residues. The CDR3 nucleotides are TGCGCCAGCAGCTCCGGACAGGGGGGGAACACCGGGGAGCTGTTTTTT. This translates into CASSSGQGGNTGELFF.

This clone showed up just a few times. The V gene is TRBV20-1, the J gene TRBJ1-5; 9 bases are a match to TRBD1. The CDR3 extends over 15 amino acids. CDR1 DFQATT and CDR2 SNEGSKA come from the germline V gene (reference sequence). The V gene end was trimmed by 3 bases and the J gene end by 4 bases; junction bases not matched to a gene: 7. The CDR3 region is CSASTRDRDNQPQHF. CDR3 sequence (DNA): TGCAGTGCTAGTACCCGGGACAGGGATAATCAGCCCCAGCATTTT.

V and J are TRBV5-1 and TRBJ2-1; D might be TRBD1 (7 bases). Trimming cost V 0 bases and J 6 bases, with 16 bases left between them. The germline V gene encodes CDR1 SGHRS and CDR2 YFSETQ. This CDR3 contains 16 residues. The CDR3, as DNA: TGCGCCAGCAGCTTGGCCCCGAATCAGGGGGGCAATGAGCAGTTCTTC. Its protein is CASSLAPNQGGNEQFF.

The chain is built from TRBV4-2 and TRBJ2-7; D gene unclear. Looked up from germline, CDR1 is LGHNA and CDR2 is YNFKEQ. The CDR3 is 15 residues long. Trimming removed 0 bases at V and 1 base at J, with 10 bases between. The CDR3 reads CASSQDLGLSYEQYF. CDR3 bases: TGTGCCAGCAGCCAAGATTTAGGGTTATCCTACGAGCAGTACTTC.

This clone was found once. The chain has TRBV4-3 and TRBJ1-4, with 8 bases identical to TRBD1. The CDR3 has 15 residues. Germline-derived CDR1 and CDR2 are LGHNA and YSLEER. V was clipped by 1 base and J by 7 bases; unmatched bases: 5. CDR3: CASSQGQQGGEKLFF. In DNA form, the CDR3 reads TGCGCCAGCAGCCAAGGTCAACAGGGGGGTGAAAAACTGTTTTTT.